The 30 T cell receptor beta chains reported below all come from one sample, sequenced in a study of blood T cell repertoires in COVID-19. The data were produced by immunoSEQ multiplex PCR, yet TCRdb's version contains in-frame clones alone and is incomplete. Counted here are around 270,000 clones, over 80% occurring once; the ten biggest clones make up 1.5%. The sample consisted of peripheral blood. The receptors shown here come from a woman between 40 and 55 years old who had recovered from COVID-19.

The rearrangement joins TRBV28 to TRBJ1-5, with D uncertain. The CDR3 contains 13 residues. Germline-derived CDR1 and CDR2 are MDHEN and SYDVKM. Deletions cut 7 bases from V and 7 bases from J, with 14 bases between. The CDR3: CASNRGGLQPQHF. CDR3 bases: TGTGCCAGCAACCGCGGAGGTTTACAGCCCCAGCATTTT.

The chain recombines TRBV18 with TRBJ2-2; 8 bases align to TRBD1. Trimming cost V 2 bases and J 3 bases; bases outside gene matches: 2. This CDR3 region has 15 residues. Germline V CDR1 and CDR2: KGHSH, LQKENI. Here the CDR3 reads CASSPSTGDTGELFF. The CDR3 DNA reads TGTGCCAGCTCACCATCGACAGGGGACACCGGGGAGCTGTTTTTT. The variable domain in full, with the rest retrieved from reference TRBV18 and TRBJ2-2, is NAGVMQNPRHLVRRRGQEARLRCSPMKGHSHVYWYRQLPEEGLKFMVYLQKENIIDESGMPKERFSAEFPKEGPSILRIQQVVRGDSAAYFCASSPSTGDTGELFFGEGSRLTVL.

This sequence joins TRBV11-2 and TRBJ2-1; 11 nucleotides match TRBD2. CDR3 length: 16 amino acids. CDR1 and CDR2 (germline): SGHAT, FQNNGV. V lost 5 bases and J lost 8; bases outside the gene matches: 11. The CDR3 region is CASSIVAGGPRYEQFF. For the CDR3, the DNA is TGTGCCAGCAGCATAGTAGCGGGGGGGCCTAGGTATGAGCAGTTCTTC.

CDR3 sequence reads: CATQGAHADTQYF. The CDR3 bases are TGTGCCACCCAGGGGGCTCATGCAGATACGCAGTATTTT. The chain links TRBV12-3 or TRBV12-4 to TRBJ2-3; 8 bases match TRBD1. V trimming: 10 bases; J trimming: 4 bases; junction bases outside the gene matches: 7. CDR3 length: 13 amino acids.

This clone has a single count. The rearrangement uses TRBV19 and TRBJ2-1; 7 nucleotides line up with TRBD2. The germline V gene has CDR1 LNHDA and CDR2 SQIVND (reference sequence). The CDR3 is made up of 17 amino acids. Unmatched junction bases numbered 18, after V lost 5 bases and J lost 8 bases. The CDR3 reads CASSLTRASYGGYEQFF. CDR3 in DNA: TGTGCCAGTAGTCTGACTAGGGCCTCGTACGGGGGGTATGAGCAGTTCTTC.

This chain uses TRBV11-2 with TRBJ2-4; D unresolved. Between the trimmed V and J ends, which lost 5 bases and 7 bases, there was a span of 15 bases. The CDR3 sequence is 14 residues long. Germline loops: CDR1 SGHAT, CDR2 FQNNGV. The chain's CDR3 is CASSPGFLRNIQYF. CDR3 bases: TGTGCCAGCAGCCCTGGATTCTTGAGGAACATTCAGTACTTC.

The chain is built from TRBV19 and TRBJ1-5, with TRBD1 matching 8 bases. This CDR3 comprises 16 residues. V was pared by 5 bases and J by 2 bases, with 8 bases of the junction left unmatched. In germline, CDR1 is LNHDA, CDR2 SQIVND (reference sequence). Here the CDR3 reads CASSGSDRVGNQPQHF. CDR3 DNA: TGTGCCAGTAGTGGGTCGGACAGGGTAGGCAATCAGCCCCAGCATTTT.

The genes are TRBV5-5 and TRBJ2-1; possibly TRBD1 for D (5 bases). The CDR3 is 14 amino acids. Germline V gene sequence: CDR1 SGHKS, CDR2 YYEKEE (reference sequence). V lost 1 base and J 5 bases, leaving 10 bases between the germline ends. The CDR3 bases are TGTGCCAGCAGCTTGATCGCAGGGAACAATGAGCAGTTCTTC. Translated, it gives CASSLIAGNNEQFF.

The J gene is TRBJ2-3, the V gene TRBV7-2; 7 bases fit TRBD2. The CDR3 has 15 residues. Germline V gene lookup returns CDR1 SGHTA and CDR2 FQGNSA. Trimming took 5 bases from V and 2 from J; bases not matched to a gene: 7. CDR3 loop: CASSPNGGTTDTQYF. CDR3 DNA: TGTGCCAGCAGCCCCAACGGGGGGACCACAGATACGCAGTATTTT.

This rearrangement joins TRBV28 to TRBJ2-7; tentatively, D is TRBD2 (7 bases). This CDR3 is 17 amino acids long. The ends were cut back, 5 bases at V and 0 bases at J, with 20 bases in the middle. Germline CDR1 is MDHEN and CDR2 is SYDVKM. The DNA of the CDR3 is TGTGCCAGCAGTAAGGTATATCTAAGGGGGGGCTCCTACGAGCAGTACTTC. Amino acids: CASSKVYLRGGSYEQYF.

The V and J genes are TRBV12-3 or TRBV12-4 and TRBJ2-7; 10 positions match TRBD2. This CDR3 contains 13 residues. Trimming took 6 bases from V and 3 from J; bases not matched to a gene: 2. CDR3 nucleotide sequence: TGTGCCAGCAGACGACTAGCGGGCTACGAGCAGTACTTC. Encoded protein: CASRRLAGYEQYF.

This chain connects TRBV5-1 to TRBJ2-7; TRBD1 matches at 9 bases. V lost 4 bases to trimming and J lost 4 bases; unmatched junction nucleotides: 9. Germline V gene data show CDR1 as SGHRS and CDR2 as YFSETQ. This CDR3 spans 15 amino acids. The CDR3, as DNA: TGCGCCAGCAGCCCGGGACAGGGCGTAAGGTACGAGCAGTACTTC. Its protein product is CASSPGQGVRYEQYF.

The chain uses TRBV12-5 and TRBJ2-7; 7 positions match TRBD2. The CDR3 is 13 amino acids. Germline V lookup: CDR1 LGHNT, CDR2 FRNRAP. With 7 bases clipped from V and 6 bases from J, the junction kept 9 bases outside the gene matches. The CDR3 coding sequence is TGTGCTAGTGCTCCGGGTTGGGGGGGCGAGCAGTACTTC. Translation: CASAPGWGGEQYF.

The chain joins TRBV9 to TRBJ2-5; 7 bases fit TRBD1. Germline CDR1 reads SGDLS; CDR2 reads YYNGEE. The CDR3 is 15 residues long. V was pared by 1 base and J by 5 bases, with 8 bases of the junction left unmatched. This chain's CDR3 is CASSVSQGVLETQYF. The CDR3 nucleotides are TGTGCCAGCAGCGTATCCCAGGGGGTATTGGAGACCCAGTACTTC.

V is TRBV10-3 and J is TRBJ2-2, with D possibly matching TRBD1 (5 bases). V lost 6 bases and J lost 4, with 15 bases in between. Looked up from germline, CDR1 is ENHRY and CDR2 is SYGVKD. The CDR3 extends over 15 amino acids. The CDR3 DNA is TGTGCCATCAGGGGGCAGGGTACGAGCACCGGGGAGCTGTTTTTT. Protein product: CAIRGQGTSTGELFF.

The CDR3 loop is CASSLVGQGTAEAFF. Here the CDR3 DNA reads TGCGCCAGCAGCTTGGTTGGCCAGGGGACGGCTGAAGCTTTCTTT. The chain joins TRBV5-1 to TRBJ1-1, with a possible D match to TRBD1 (6 bases). V was shortened by 0 bases and J by 6 bases, with 15 bases between the two germline ends. From germline, CDR1 is SGHRS and CDR2 YFSETQ. The CDR3 totals 15 residues.

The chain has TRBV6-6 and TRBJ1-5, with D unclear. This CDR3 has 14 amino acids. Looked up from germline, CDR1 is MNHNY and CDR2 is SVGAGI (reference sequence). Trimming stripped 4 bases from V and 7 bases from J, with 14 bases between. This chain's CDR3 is CASSLTSGDQPQHF. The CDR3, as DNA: TGTGCCAGCAGTTTGACCAGCGGTGACCAGCCCCAGCATTTT.

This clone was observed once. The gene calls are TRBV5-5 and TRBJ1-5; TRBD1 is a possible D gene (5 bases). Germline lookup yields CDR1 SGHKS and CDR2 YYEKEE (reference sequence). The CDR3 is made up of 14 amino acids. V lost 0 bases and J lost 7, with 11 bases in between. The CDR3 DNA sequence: TGTGCCAGCAGCTTGGAAGGGGTAAGGCAGCCCCAGCATTTT. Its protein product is CASSLEGVRQPQHF.

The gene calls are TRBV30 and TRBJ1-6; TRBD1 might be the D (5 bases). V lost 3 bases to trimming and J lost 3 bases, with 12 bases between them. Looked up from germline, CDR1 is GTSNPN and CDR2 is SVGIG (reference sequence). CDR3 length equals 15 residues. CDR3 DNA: TGTGCCTGGAGACCCCCAGGGCTCTATAATTCACCCCTCCACTTT. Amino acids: CAWRPPGLYNSPLHF.

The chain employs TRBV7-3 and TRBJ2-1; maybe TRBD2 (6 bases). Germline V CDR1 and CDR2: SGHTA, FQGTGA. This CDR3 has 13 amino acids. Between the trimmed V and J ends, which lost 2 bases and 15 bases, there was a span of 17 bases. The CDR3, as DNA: TGTGCCAGCAGCTTAGGTTTCGGGGGAAGCCGGTTCTTC. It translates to CASSLGFGGSRFF.

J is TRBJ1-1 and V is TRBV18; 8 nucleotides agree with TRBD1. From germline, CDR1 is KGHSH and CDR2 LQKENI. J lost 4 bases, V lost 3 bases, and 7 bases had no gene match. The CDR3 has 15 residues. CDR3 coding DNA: TGTGCCAGCTCACCCTATTTTGGACAGGGCACTGAAGCTTTCTTT. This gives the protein CASSPYFGQGTEAFF. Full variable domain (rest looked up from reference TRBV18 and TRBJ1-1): NAGVMQNPRHLVRRRGQEARLRCSPMKGHSHVYWYRQLPEEGLKFMVYLQKENIIDESGMPKERFSAEFPKEGPSILRIQQVVRGDSAAYFCASSPYFGQGTEAFFGQGTRLTVV.

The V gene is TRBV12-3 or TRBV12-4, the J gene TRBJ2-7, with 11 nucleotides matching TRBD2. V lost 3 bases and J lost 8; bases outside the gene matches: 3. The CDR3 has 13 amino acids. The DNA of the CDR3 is TGTGCCAGCAGTTTGGGACTAGCGGAGAAGCAGTACTTC. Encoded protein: CASSLGLAEKQYF.

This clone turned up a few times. The chain's CDR3 is CASRSGTANYGYTF. The DNA of the CDR3 is TGTGCCAGCAGATCCGGGACAGCTAACTATGGCTACACCTTC. The chain is built from TRBV28 and TRBJ1-2; 7 nucleotides align to TRBD1. Germline V gene sequence: CDR1 MDHEN, CDR2 SYDVKM. This CDR3 has 14 residues. Trimming took 6 bases from V and 0 from J; bases not matched to a gene: 4.

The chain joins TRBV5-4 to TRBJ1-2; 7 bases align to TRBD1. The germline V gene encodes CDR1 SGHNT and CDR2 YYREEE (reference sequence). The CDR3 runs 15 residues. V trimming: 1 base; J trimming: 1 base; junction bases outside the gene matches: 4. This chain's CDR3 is CASSLPRQGNYGYTF. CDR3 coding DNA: TGTGCCAGCAGCTTGCCCCGACAGGGTAACTATGGCTACACCTTC.

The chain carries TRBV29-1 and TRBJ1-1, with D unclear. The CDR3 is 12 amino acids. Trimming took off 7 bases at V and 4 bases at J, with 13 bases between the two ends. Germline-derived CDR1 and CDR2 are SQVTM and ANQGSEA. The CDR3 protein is CSAARGGTEAFF. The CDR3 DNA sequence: TGCAGCGCTGCCCGGGGTGGCACTGAAGCTTTCTTT.

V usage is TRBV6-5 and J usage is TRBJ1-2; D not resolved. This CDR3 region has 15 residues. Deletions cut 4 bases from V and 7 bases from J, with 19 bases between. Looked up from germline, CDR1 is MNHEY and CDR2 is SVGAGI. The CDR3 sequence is CASSFSRFGLAGYTF. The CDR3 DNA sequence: TGTGCCAGCAGTTTTAGTCGGTTCGGTCTAGCTGGCTACACCTTC.

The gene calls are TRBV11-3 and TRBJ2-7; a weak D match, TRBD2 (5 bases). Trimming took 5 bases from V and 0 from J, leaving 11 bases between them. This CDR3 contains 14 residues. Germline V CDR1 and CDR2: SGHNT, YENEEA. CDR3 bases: TGTGCCAGCAGCCCGTCGGGAAGCTCCTACGAGCAGTACTTC. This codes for CASSPSGSSYEQYF.

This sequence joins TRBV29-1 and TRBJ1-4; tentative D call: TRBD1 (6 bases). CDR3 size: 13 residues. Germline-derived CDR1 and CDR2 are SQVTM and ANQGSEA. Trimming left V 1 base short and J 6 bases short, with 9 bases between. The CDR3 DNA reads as TGCAGCGTTGAAGGGGGGCGAGATGAAAAACTGTTTTTT. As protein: CSVEGGRDEKLFF.

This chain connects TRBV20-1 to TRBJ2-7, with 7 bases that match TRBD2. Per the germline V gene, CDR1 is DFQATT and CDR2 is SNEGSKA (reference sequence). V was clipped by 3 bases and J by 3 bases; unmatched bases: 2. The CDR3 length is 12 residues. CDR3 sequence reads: CSASPGGYEQYF. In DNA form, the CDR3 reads TGCAGTGCTAGTCCGGGGGGCTACGAGCAGTACTTC.

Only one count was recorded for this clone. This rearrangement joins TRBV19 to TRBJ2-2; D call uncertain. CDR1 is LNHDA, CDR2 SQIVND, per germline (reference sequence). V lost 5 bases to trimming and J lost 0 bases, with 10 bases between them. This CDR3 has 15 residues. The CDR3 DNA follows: TGTGCCAGTAGTCGTGGGCAGGCGAACACCGGGGAGCTGTTTTTT. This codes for CASSRGQANTGELFF.